The subject of this entry is one T cell receptor beta chain. Trimming stripped 2 bases from V and 0 bases from J, with 10 bases between. The CDR3 runs to 15 residues. CDR1 and CDR2 from the germline V gene are SGHAT and FQNNGV. Amplification of TCR beta CDR3 regions was performed using RNA transcripts as template. An initial round of RT-PCR targeting the TCR CDR3 relied on the HTBI primer set. TCRdb recomputed calls from the multiplex PCR reads with MiXCR, one row per CDR3 protein. The sample lists over 650,000 distinct CDR3 sequences, about 45% occurring once. The data derive from a study of T cells in Graves' hyperthyroidism and ophthalmopathy. Exclusion followed for patients with uncontrolled infection, other autoimmune disease, pregnancy or lactation.

This chain connects TRBV11-2 to TRBJ1-1; D is ambiguous. The sequencing input was peripheral blood or thyroid tissue (not recorded which). The clonotype was recovered from an adult man with Graves' disease, either hyperthyroidism or ophthalmopathy (not recorded which). The CDR3 DNA is TGTGCCAGCAGCTTATGGGCGGGAATGAACACTGAAGCTTTCTTT. This gives the protein CASSLWAGMNTEAFF.